Below, 23 T cell receptor beta chains from the same sample are listed, as sequenced in a study of blood T cell repertoires in COVID-19. Only in-frame clones appear in the TCRdb table, and some are missing; sequencing was by immunoSEQ multiplex PCR. The repertoire consists of 250,000 to 300,000 clones, with roughly 89% occurring once and the leading ten covering about 9.3%. Sequenced material: PBMCs or T cells enriched from blood (not recorded which). These receptors came from a man in his forties who had recovered from COVID-19.

J is TRBJ1-2 and V is TRBV5-1; no clear D gene. V was cut by 4 bases and J by 8 bases, with 21 bases left in between. The V gene's germline CDR1 is SGHRS and CDR2 YFSETQ. There are 15 residues in the CDR3. The CDR3 spells CASSSSSLVGGGYTF. The CDR3 DNA reads as TGCGCCAGCAGCAGCTCCTCCTTGGTAGGAGGCGGCTACACCTTC.

This chain uses TRBV5-1 with TRBJ2-5; D is possibly TRBD2 (6 bases). Germline V CDR1 and CDR2: SGHRS, YFSETQ. The CDR3 sequence is 14 residues long. Trimming shortened V by 4 bases and J by 1 base, and 11 bases separated the two germline ends. CDR3 residues: CASSRLVGQETQYF. The CDR3 nucleotides are TGCGCCAGCAGCAGACTAGTTGGCCAAGAGACCCAGTACTTC. Based on the CDR3 plus reference TRBV5-1 and TRBJ2-5, the full variable domain is KAGVTQTPRYLIKTRGQQVTLSCSPISGHRSVSWYQQTPGQGLQFLFEYFSETQRNKGNFPGRFSGRQFSNSRSEMNVSTLELGDSALYLCASSRLVGQETQYFGPGTRLLVL.

Only a few counts were recorded for this clone. The V and J genes are TRBV15 and TRBJ1-6; D uncertain. The germline V and J ends were trimmed by 0 bases and 5 bases, with 11 bases remaining between them. The CDR3 is 16 amino acids. Germline values: CDR1 LNHNV, CDR2 YYDKDF (reference sequence). CDR3 sequence (DNA): TGTGCCACCAGCAGAGATTTGGGCAGTAATAATTCACCCCTCCACTTT. Translating it yields CATSRDLGSNNSPLHF. Full variable domain (rest looked up from reference TRBV15 and TRBJ1-6): DAMVIQNPRYQVTQFGKPVTLSCSQTLNHNVMYWYQQKSSQAPKLLFHYYDKDFNNEADTPDNFQSRRPNTSFCFLDIRSPGLGDTAMYLCATSRDLGSNNSPLHFGNGTRLTVT.

The rearrangement links TRBV18 to TRBJ1-2; the D is unclear. The V gene lost 4 bases and the J gene lost 0 bases, with 12 bases spanning the gap. The germline gives CDR1 KGHSH, CDR2 LQKENI. The CDR3 is made up of 15 amino acids. The CDR3 reads CASSQGGSSNYGYTF. In nucleotides, the CDR3 is TGTGCCAGCTCACAAGGCGGAAGTTCTAACTATGGCTACACCTTC.

The rearrangement joins TRBV28 to TRBJ2-7; D unclear. V lost 0 bases and J 6 bases, leaving 3 bases between the germline ends. The germline gives CDR1 MDHEN, CDR2 SYDVKM. The CDR3 consists of 11 residues. CDR3 DNA: TGTGCCAGCAGTTTATGGGCCGAGCAGTACTTC. This sequence encodes CASSLWAEQYF.

In regard to this clone: This sample includes further DNA sequences coding for the same CDR3. The gene calls are TRBV12-3 or TRBV12-4 and TRBJ1-1; D unresolved. Between the trimmed V and J ends, which lost 6 bases and 1 base, there was a span of 9 bases. CDR3 size: 13 residues. The CDR3 DNA is TGTGCCAGCAGCCTAACAGCGAACACTGAAGCTTTCTTT. Its translation is CASSLTANTEAFF.

The V call is TRBV29-1, the J call TRBJ2-7, with a weak D call TRBD2 (5 bases). Germline lookup yields CDR1 SQVTM and CDR2 ANQGSEA. The length of the CDR3 is 14 residues. Trimming took off 2 bases at V and 3 bases at J, with 14 bases between the two ends. Here the CDR3 reads CSVERTGRGYEQYF. As DNA, the CDR3 is TGCAGCGTTGAACGGACTGGCAGAGGCTACGAGCAGTACTTC.

This clone was seen a single time. The rearrangement links TRBV9 to TRBJ1-2; TRBD1 agrees at 7 bases. V gave up 3 bases and J gave up 0 bases; unmatched junction bases: 2. CDR3 length: 14 amino acids. The V gene's germline CDR1 is SGDLS and CDR2 YYNGEE. In DNA form, the CDR3 reads TGTGCCAGCAGCGGTGGGACAGCTAACTATGGCTACACCTTC. Translated: CASSGGTANYGYTF.

The chain recombines TRBV28 with TRBJ2-1, with TRBD2 identical over 12 bases. This CDR3 comprises 14 residues. Looked up from germline, CDR1 is MDHEN and CDR2 is SYDVKM. Trimming cost V 6 bases and J 14 bases; bases outside gene matches: 11. The CDR3 spells CASRPQLAGGSEFF. The CDR3 DNA is TGTGCCAGCAGACCACAACTAGCGGGAGGATCGGAGTTCTTC.

The V and J genes are TRBV28 and TRBJ2-1; 12 bases are a match to TRBD2. Trimming took 3 bases from V and 6 from J; bases not matched to a gene: 6. In germline, CDR1 is MDHEN, CDR2 SYDVKM. The CDR3 is 16 residues long. The CDR3 DNA reads TGTGCCAGCAGTTTCCTGGCTAGCGGGAGGGGCAATGAGCAGTTCTTC. This codes for CASSFLASGRGNEQFF. Variable domain in full (rest from reference TRBV28 and TRBJ2-1): DVKVTQSSRYLVKRTGEKVFLECVQDMDHENMFWYRQDPGLGLRLIYFSYDVKMKEKGDIPEGYSVSREKKERFSLILESASTNQTSMYLCASSFLASGRGNEQFFGPGTRLTVL.

The CDR3 bases are TGTGCCACCAGTGATTCACAGGGGGCCTATGGCTACACCTTC. Protein sequence: CATSDSQGAYGYTF. The V gene is TRBV24-1, the J gene TRBJ1-2, with 9 nucleotides matching TRBD1. Germline values: CDR1 KGHDR, CDR2 SFDVKD. The CDR3 runs 14 residues. The V and J ends lost 2 bases and 4 bases, in that order; junction bases with no gene match: 1.

The genes are TRBV5-1 and TRBJ1-1, with 7 bases matching TRBD1. The germline CDR1 and CDR2 sequences are SGHRS and YFSETQ. Trimming at V came to 1 base and at J to 0 bases, leaving 9 bases not matched to a gene. The CDR3 totals 17 residues. CDR3 amino acids: CASSLSGQIAMNTEAFF. The CDR3 coding sequence is TGCGCCAGCAGCTTGTCGGGACAGATAGCAATGAACACTGAAGCTTTCTTT.

The chain links TRBV2 to TRBJ1-3; 10 bases match TRBD1. Germline V lookup: CDR1 SNHLY, CDR2 FYNNEI. The CDR3 has 17 residues. The V segment lost 1 base and the J segment 1 base; nucleotides outside the gene matches: 4. In DNA, the CDR3 is TGTGCCAGCAGTGAAGGGACAGGGGGTAGGTCTGGAAACACCATATATTTT. This translates into CASSEGTGGRSGNTIYF. The variable domain in full, completed from reference TRBV2 and TRBJ1-3, reads EPEVTQTPSHQVTQMGQEVILRCVPISNHLYFYWYRQILGQKVEFLVSFYNNEISEKSEIFDDQFSVERPDGSNFTLKIRSTKLEDSAMYFCASSEGTGGRSGNTIYFGEGSWLTVV.

V and J are TRBV7-3 and TRBJ2-7; 12 bases fit TRBD2. Trimming removed 4 bases from V and 5 bases from J; junction bases left unmatched: 6. This CDR3 region has 15 residues. Germline CDR1 is SGHTA and CDR2 is FQGTGA. Here the CDR3 DNA reads TGTGCCAGCAGCTCGCTAGCGGGGGGGCCAAACGAGCAGTACTTC. It is translated as CASSSLAGGPNEQYF.

The chain combines TRBV5-4 with TRBJ2-7, with D perhaps TRBD1 (5 bases). Trimming took off 3 bases at V and 3 bases at J, with 16 bases between the two ends. The CDR3 contains 15 residues. Germline-derived CDR1 and CDR2 are SGHNT and YYREEE (reference sequence). In DNA, the CDR3 is TGTGCCAGCAGCTCTCAGGGAATAAGAAGCTACGAGCAGTACTTC. Its translation: CASSSQGIRSYEQYF.

This clone was picked up one time. This sequence joins TRBV9 and TRBJ2-1, with TRBD2 identical over 9 bases. This CDR3 is built from 16 residues. Germline CDR1 SGDLS, CDR2 YYNGEE. Germline trimming cut 4 bases from V and 13 bases from J; bases unmatched to any gene: 18. The DNA for the CDR3 is TGTGCCAGCAGCCCACAAGGGGGGTTGACTAGCGGAGATCAGTTCTTC. Protein sequence: CASSPQGGLTSGDQFF.

The chain carries TRBV27 and TRBJ2-7; 12 bases are shared with TRBD2. CDR3 size: 18 residues. CDR1 MNHEY and CDR2 SMNVEV come from the germline V gene (reference sequence). Germline trimming cut 5 bases from V and 2 bases from J; bases unmatched to any gene: 13. The CDR3 nucleotides are TGTGCCAGCAGTCCCCTGGCGGGACTAGCGGGCCTTACCTACGAGCAGTACTTC. Its translation: CASSPLAGLAGLTYEQYF.

The CDR3 nucleotides read TGTGCCAGCAGCTTGGGCGCAGGGAGGTATCAGTACTTC. Encoded protein: CASSLGAGRYQYF. J is TRBJ2-7 and V is TRBV5-4; maybe TRBD2 (6 bases). The germline V gene has CDR1 SGHNT and CDR2 YYREEE (reference sequence). There are 13 residues in the CDR3. Trimming removed 0 bases from V and 10 bases from J, with 14 bases in between.

This clone came up once. The chain links TRBV7-2 to TRBJ1-2, with 8 bases fitting TRBD1. The germline V gene encodes CDR1 SGHTA and CDR2 FQGNSA. With 5 bases clipped from V and 6 bases from J, the junction kept 8 bases outside the gene matches. There are 14 residues in the CDR3. The CDR3 DNA reads TGTGCCAGCAGCACAGCAGGGGGCGCTGATGGCTACACCTTC. Translation gives CASSTAGGADGYTF.

The rearrangement joins TRBV6-5 to TRBJ1-2; D is uncertain. The germline V and J ends were trimmed by 10 bases and 4 bases, with 13 bases remaining between them. Per the germline V gene, CDR1 is MNHEY and CDR2 is SVGAGI. The CDR3 totals 12 residues. CDR3 sequence: CATGNVAYGYTF. The CDR3 DNA reads as TGTGCCACGGGAAACGTGGCCTATGGCTACACCTTC.

The chain is built from TRBV5-1 and TRBJ1-1; D is possibly TRBD1 (6 bases). Looked up from germline, CDR1 is SGHRS and CDR2 is YFSETQ. Trimming removed 4 bases at V and 4 bases at J, with 23 bases between. The CDR3 is made up of 17 amino acids. The CDR3 region has the DNA TGCGCCAGCAGCCTGGGTATCGGGGGGCGAAGGAGCACTGAAGCTTTCTTT. The encoded protein is CASSLGIGGRRSTEAFF.

J is TRBJ2-7 and V is TRBV2; TRBD1 aligns across 9 bases. Germline trimming cut 7 bases from V and 2 bases from J; bases unmatched to any gene: 9. Germline V CDR1 and CDR2: SNHLY, FYNNEI. The CDR3 loop spans 15 amino acids. The CDR3 is CASTLSGTGPYEQYF. As DNA, the CDR3 is TGTGCCAGCACGTTATCCGGGACAGGGCCCTACGAGCAGTACTTC.

This chain joins TRBV18 and TRBJ2-5, with 8 nucleotides matching TRBD2. The CDR3 runs 17 residues. Germline V gives CDR1 KGHSH, CDR2 LQKENI. V dropped 4 bases and J dropped 0; count of bases not matched to a gene: 10. CDR3 loop: CASSRYNGRADQETQYF. As DNA, the CDR3 is TGTGCCAGCTCACGGTATAACGGGAGGGCAGACCAAGAGACCCAGTACTTC.